These 14 T cell receptor beta chains originate from one sample sequenced in a study of control samples from healthy donors and cancer patients. TCRdb keeps only in-frame clones here, not all; method: immunoSEQ multiplex PCR. The sample includes fewer than 85,000 clones, about nine tenths of them seen just once. The specimen was blood. These receptors originate from a man aged 25 to 40 in good health.

The gene calls are TRBV5-4 and TRBJ2-1, with D hard to call. Trimming stripped 2 bases from V and 6 bases from J, with 12 bases between. CDR1 and CDR2 (germline): SGHNT, YYREEE (reference sequence). This CDR3 has 14 amino acids. CDR3 amino acids: CASSFGRAGNEQFF. CDR3 sequence (DNA): TGTGCCAGCAGCTTTGGAAGGGCCGGCAATGAGCAGTTCTTC.

V is TRBV6-1 and J is TRBJ2-2; unclear D gene. V lost 2 bases and J lost 6, with 7 bases in between. Germline CDR1 is MNHNS and CDR2 is SASEGT. The CDR3 length is 13 residues. The CDR3, as DNA: TGTGCCAGCAGTGAAATGGGTCCCGGGGAGCTGTTTTTT. It translates to CASSEMGPGELFF.

This sequence joins TRBV28 and TRBJ2-7, with a weak D call TRBD1 (5 bases). CDR3 size: 12 residues. V lost 3 bases, J lost 7 bases, and 10 bases lay in between. Germline V lookup: CDR1 MDHEN, CDR2 SYDVKM. CDR3 loop: CASSLAGREQYF. CDR3 bases: TGTGCCAGCAGTTTGGCAGGGCGGGAGCAGTACTTC.

The J gene is TRBJ2-3, the V gene TRBV2; the match to TRBD2 covers 9 bases. J was trimmed by 0 bases and V by 7 bases; bases with no gene match: 5. The germline V gene encodes CDR1 SNHLY and CDR2 FYNNEI. This CDR3 has 15 amino acids. Here the CDR3 reads CASNGGGGSTDTQYF. The CDR3 region has the DNA TGTGCCAGCAATGGCGGGGGGGGGAGCACAGATACGCAGTATTTT.

This chain joins TRBV7-9 and TRBJ2-3, with D perhaps matching TRBD1 (6 bases). Germline loops: CDR1 SEHNR, CDR2 FQNEAQ (reference sequence). The CDR3 is made up of 17 amino acids. V was pared by 6 bases and J by 0 bases, with 19 bases between. The CDR3 reads CASRPNLDSFSTDTQYF. DNA of the CDR3: TGTGCCAGCAGGCCTAATCTGGACAGCTTTAGCACAGATACGCAGTATTTT.

The chain has TRBV24-1 and TRBJ1-1; D may be TRBD1 (5 bases). V shed 3 bases and J shed 8 bases, with 15 bases lying between them. The germline V gene encodes CDR1 KGHDR and CDR2 SFDVKD. The CDR3 loop spans 14 amino acids. The CDR3 DNA reads TGTGCCACCAGTGATCCCGGCAGGGTCGAAGAAGCTTTCTTT. It translates to CATSDPGRVEEAFF.

The V gene is TRBV6-6, the J gene TRBJ1-1, with D uncertain. The V end was cut by 5 bases, the J end by 0 bases, with 7 bases between. Germline V CDR1 and CDR2: MNHNY, SVGAGI (reference sequence). This CDR3 contains 13 residues. As DNA, the CDR3 is TGTGCCAGCAGTGCACCAATGAACACTGAAGCTTTCTTT. Residues: CASSAPMNTEAFF.

This sequence joins TRBV28 and TRBJ2-3; 7 nucleotides match TRBD2. The germline V gene encodes CDR1 MDHEN and CDR2 SYDVKM. With V trimmed by 2 bases and J by 5 bases, 7 bases remained unmatched. This CDR3 comprises 15 residues. The CDR3 loop is CASSLAGELKDTQYF. As DNA, the CDR3 is TGTGCCAGCAGTTTAGCGGGGGAACTCAAAGATACGCAGTATTTT.

The chain combines TRBV6-5 with TRBJ1-1, with a possible D match to TRBD1 (5 bases). The CDR3 is 13 residues long. Germline CDR1 and CDR2: MNHEY and SVGAGI. The V end lost 5 bases, the J end lost 11 bases, and 18 bases lay between the germline ends. As DNA, the CDR3 is TGTGCCAGCAGTAAACTACAGGCCCTTGATGCTTTCTTT. This sequence encodes CASSKLQALDAFF.

This clone was detected a few times. The rearrangement uses TRBV19 and TRBJ1-5, with D possibly TRBD1 on 5 matching bases. There are 13 residues in the CDR3. Deletions cut 5 bases from V and 7 bases from J, with 12 bases between. Germline CDR1 LNHDA, CDR2 SQIVND (reference sequence). The CDR3 coding sequence is TGTGCCAGTAGTGTCGGGGGAGGGCAGCCCCAGCATTTT. This gives the protein CASSVGGGQPQHF.

This clone appeared a few times. The chain recombines TRBV4-2 with TRBJ2-1; the match to TRBD1 covers 8 bases. The length of the CDR3 is 15 residues. Germline trimming cut 2 bases from V and 14 bases from J; bases unmatched to any gene: 14. Germline CDR1 is LGHNA and CDR2 is YNFKEQ. In DNA form, the CDR3 reads TGTGCCAGCAGCCAATCTCGGGACAGGAAGGAAACAGAGTTCTTC. Translating gives CASSQSRDRKETEFF.

The CDR3 nucleotides are TGCGCCAGCAGCCCGAACAACAGGGGTCGGACCGGGGAGCTGTTTTTT. Its protein is CASSPNNRGRTGELFF. V and J are TRBV5-1 and TRBJ2-2; the match to TRBD1 covers 7 bases. V shed 4 bases, J shed 5 bases, and the junction held 11 bases outside the gene matches. This CDR3 contains 16 residues. In germline, CDR1 is SGHRS, CDR2 YFSETQ.

This clone was recorded a few times. This chain links TRBV6-5 with TRBJ1-6, with D hard to call. This CDR3 region has 16 residues. Germline-derived CDR1 and CDR2 are MNHEY and SVGAGI. The germline V and J ends were trimmed by 2 bases and 9 bases, with 17 bases remaining between them. This CDR3 reads CASSYHLQVDRSPLHF. In DNA form, the CDR3 reads TGTGCCAGCAGTTACCACCTGCAGGTGGATCGTTCACCCCTCCACTTT.

V is TRBV7-9 and J is TRBJ1-1; D is undetermined. Germline values: CDR1 SEHNR, CDR2 FQNEAQ (reference sequence). Trimming removed 7 bases from V and 1 base from J, with 7 bases in between. The CDR3 extends over 12 amino acids. CDR3 nucleotides: TGTGCCAGCACCCCAGGGAACACTGAAGCTTTCTTT. This translates into CASTPGNTEAFF. The complete variable domain, with remaining parts taken from reference TRBV7-9 and TRBJ1-1, reads DTGVSQNPRHKITKRGQNVTFRCDPISEHNRLYWYRQTLGQGPEFLTYFQNEAQLEKSRLLSDRFSAERPKGSFSTLEIQRTEQGDSAMYLCASTPGNTEAFFGQGTRLTVV.